The TCR beta chain described here comes from a study of cytomegalovirus exposure and HLA in healthy donors. A word on this clone: Its matching antigen is unknown.

The PCR was carried out with 60 Vbeta primers and 13 Jbeta primers. In the authors' methods: In a later analysis, the count reached about 80 million unique TCR beta chains, with 10 million to 14 million shared. Sequenced by immunoSEQ multiplex PCR; TCRdb stores in-frame clones only, minus some. Clone size and the V and J calls come from that table; the DNA yielded D and trimming. Of 130,000 to 150,000 clones in the sample, over 70% were seen once. Whole-study findings and limits: Later on, an analysis tied 15,000 to 20,000 TCR beta sequences to HLA alleles at 0.05 false discovery rate.

CDR1 and CDR2 (germline): ENHRY, SYGVKD. This CDR3 region has 14 residues. V shed 2 bases and J shed 2 bases, with 9 bases lying between them. The rearrangement uses TRBV10-3 and TRBJ1-2, with D possibly matching TRBD1 (5 bases). The TCR originated in a woman in her thirties or forties in good health and CMV-seropositive. Sample: PBMCs. The CDR3 region has the DNA TGTGCCATCAGTGAGGGGGGACTCAACTATGGCTACACCTTC. Translating it yields CAISEGGLNYGYTF.